A single sample gave rise to the 9 T cell receptor beta chains below, sequenced in a study of shared clonotypes between healthy human individuals. Repertoires were generated with immunoSEQ multiplex PCR, while TCRdb's copy carries only in-frame clones and drops some. The data contain about 1 million clones, roughly 80% of them seen just once; the ten biggest clones take up approximately 1.5%. The sequenced sample was memory CD4+ T cells sorted from blood. Documented subset: CD45RA-negative fraction. Receptor source: a man between 18 and 35 years old in good health.

The chain links TRBV28 to TRBJ1-5; TRBD1 aligns across 7 bases. Germline assignment: CDR1 MDHEN and CDR2 SYDVKM. The V and J ends lost 1 base and 6 bases, in that order; junction bases with no gene match: 18. This CDR3 has 19 amino acids. The chain's CDR3 is CASSLSVLQRGRGLQPQHF. The CDR3 coding sequence is TGTGCCAGCAGTTTATCGGTCTTGCAAAGGGGGAGGGGGCTTCAGCCCCAGCATTTT.

This rearrangement joins TRBV7-9 to TRBJ1-2; D is undetermined. This CDR3 is built from 15 residues. Between the trimmed V and J ends, which lost 0 bases and 2 bases, there was a span of 10 bases. Looked up from germline, CDR1 is SEHNR and CDR2 is FQNEAQ (reference sequence). Here the CDR3 reads CASSLAAKRNYGYTF. CDR3 DNA: TGTGCCAGCAGCTTAGCTGCAAAGAGGAACTATGGCTACACCTTC.

The chain joins TRBV5-8 to TRBJ2-1; weak D call: TRBD2 (5 bases). Per germline, CDR1 SGHTS and CDR2 YDEGEE. Deletions cut 0 bases from V and 10 bases from J, with 8 bases between. This CDR3 is built from 12 residues. CDR3: CASSLASREQFF. CDR3 DNA: TGTGCCAGCAGCTTGGCTAGCCGGGAGCAGTTCTTC.

The rearrangement links TRBV6-6 to TRBJ2-1, with 8 bases aligning to TRBD2. Germline CDR1 MNHNY, CDR2 SVGAGI (reference sequence). The CDR3 spans 16 residues. V lost 4 bases, J lost 6 bases, and 11 bases stayed unmatched. CDR3 DNA sequence: TGTGCCAGCAGTTTGCCTAGCGGGCTTACGGGCAATGAGCAGTTCTTC. Amino acids: CASSLPSGLTGNEQFF.

The chain recombines TRBV5-1 with TRBJ1-1; possible D gene TRBD1, 6 bases. The germline V gene encodes CDR1 SGHRS and CDR2 YFSETQ. Trimming removed 0 bases from V and 3 bases from J, with 12 bases in between. CDR3 length: 15 residues. The CDR3 here is CASSLGWGPDTEAFF. The CDR3 DNA sequence: TGCGCCAGCAGCTTGGGGTGGGGGCCGGACACTGAAGCTTTCTTT.

The rearrangement joins TRBV27 to TRBJ2-7; D is possibly TRBD1 (7 bases). The V and J ends lost 2 bases and 0 bases respectively, with 8 bases between them. The CDR3 sequence is 14 residues long. Germline V gene lookup returns CDR1 MNHEY and CDR2 SMNVEV (reference sequence). CDR3 region: CASSLQGGSYEQYF. The CDR3 nucleotides read TGTGCCAGCAGTTTACAGGGGGGCTCCTACGAGCAGTACTTC.

CDR3 residues: CASSIGAGAGGELFF. CDR3 bases: TGTGCCAGTAGTATCGGGGCAGGGGCCGGCGGGGAGCTGTTTTTT. J is TRBJ2-2 and V is TRBV19; TRBD1 is a possible D gene (6 bases). The V gene's germline CDR1 is LNHDA and CDR2 SQIVND (reference sequence). The ends were cut back, 3 bases at V and 7 bases at J, with 15 bases in the middle. The CDR3 is 15 residues long. Looking up the rest from reference TRBV19 and TRBJ2-2 gives the full variable domain: DGGITQSPKYLFRKEGQNVTLSCEQNLNHDAMYWYRQDPGQGLRLIYYSQIVNDFQKGDIAEGYSVSREKKESFPLTVTSAQKNPTAFYLCASSIGAGAGGELFFGEGSRLTVL.

The rearrangement links TRBV7-9 to TRBJ1-2; perhaps TRBD1 as D (6 bases). The ends were cut back, 8 bases at V and 2 bases at J, with 15 bases in the middle. The CDR3 runs to 14 residues. CDR1 and CDR2 (germline): SEHNR, FQNEAQ (reference sequence). The CDR3 region is CASGRGAENYGYTF. CDR3 nucleotides: TGTGCCAGCGGGCGGGGGGCAGAGAACTATGGCTACACCTTC.

The V call is TRBV19, the J call TRBJ2-1, with D possibly TRBD2 on 5 matching bases. V was clipped by 6 bases and J by 3 bases, with 9 bases between them. Germline V gives CDR1 LNHDA, CDR2 SQIVND (reference sequence). This CDR3 is built from 13 residues. The CDR3 here is CASRGGLYNEQFF. The CDR3 DNA reads TGTGCCAGTAGAGGAGGACTCTACAATGAGCAGTTCTTC.